This section outlines one TCR beta chain sequence together with its context. A clone one base away is much larger, so this may be a read error. iRepertoire HTBI primers and Arm-PCR of CDR3 regions built TCR beta libraries. TCRdb re-derived calls from the multiplex PCR reads in MiXCR, one entry per CDR3 protein. The data contain 400,000 to 550,000 distinct CDR3 sequences, about 16% of them singletons. The record originates from a study of regulatory T cells in long-lasting Graves disease. Turning to the study itself: Under 3 months of antithyroid drugs had been taken by newly diagnosed Graves' patients.

In germline, CDR1 is SGHTA, CDR2 FQGNSA. CDR3 length equals 13 residues. Trimming at V came to 4 bases and at J to 13 bases, leaving 10 bases not matched to a gene. Time point meaning: newly diagnosed GD, antithyroid drugs for less than 3 months. The TCR library used RNA extracted from PBMCs. The data also belong to a second study, concerning T cells in Graves' hyperthyroidism and ophthalmopathy.

The V gene is TRBV7-2, the J gene TRBJ2-1; 7 positions agree with TRBD1. The sequence derives from a woman younger than 30 with Graves disease. The sample was peripheral blood mononuclear cells (PBMCs), taken at new diagnosis, from a patient treated with antithyroid drugs. The CDR3 is CASSSRQGQTQFF. The CDR3 DNA sequence: TGTGCCAGCAGCTCCCGACAGGGCCAGACCCAGTTCTTC.